The 10 T cell receptor beta chains reported below all come from one sample, sequenced in a study of early T cells in non-severe SARS-CoV-2 infection. TCRdb itself ran the 5' RACE reads through MiXCR, one entry per CDR3 protein. Found here are approximately 80,000 distinct CDR3 sequences, approximately 10% of them singletons; the top ten hold about 11%. Source: whole blood, taken at baseline. The receptors were sampled from an adult who was a healthcare worker with PCR-confirmed SARS-CoV-2 infection or an uninfected control (not recorded which).

This clonotype was counted ten times or more. This chain links TRBV6-1 with TRBJ2-2; D is tentatively TRBD1 or TRBD2 (5 bases each). From germline, CDR1 is MNHNS and CDR2 SASEGT. CDR3 length: 14 residues. Trimming removed 8 bases from V and 3 bases from J, with 13 bases in between. CDR3 protein: CASFRGTHTGELFF. CDR3 bases: TGTGCCAGCTTCCGAGGGACCCACACCGGGGAGCTGTTTTTT.

This clonotype was detected only a few times. The chain employs TRBV4-1 and TRBJ2-1; D remains unclear. Germline V gene sequence: CDR1 MGHRA, CDR2 YSYEKL. This CDR3 has 15 amino acids. With 4 bases removed from V and 0 bases from J, the gap between germline ends came to 10 bases. CDR3 sequence: CASSPRSSSYNEQFF. CDR3 DNA: TGCGCCAGCAGCCCCCGGTCGAGCTCCTACAATGAGCAGTTCTTC.

The chain recombines TRBV6-6 with TRBJ2-1; D may be TRBD2 (6 bases). V lost 0 bases, J lost 5 bases, and 11 bases lay in between. From germline, CDR1 is MNHNY and CDR2 SVGAGI (reference sequence). This CDR3 contains 15 residues. CDR3 loop: CASSYSGGYHNEQFF. The DNA for the CDR3 is TGTGCCAGCAGTTACTCCGGAGGGTATCACAATGAGCAGTTCTTC.

This clonotype showed up many times. V and J are TRBV28 and TRBJ2-5; 8 positions agree with TRBD2. J was trimmed by 0 bases and V by 4 bases; bases with no gene match: 4. The germline CDR1 and CDR2 sequences are MDHEN and SYDVKM. The CDR3 is 15 amino acids. The CDR3, as DNA: TGTGCCAGCAGTTCCCCAGCGGGGGACCAAGAGACCCAGTACTTC. Amino acids: CASSSPAGDQETQYF.

In its sample, this clonotype was seen many times. V gene TRBV3-1 combines with J gene TRBJ2-1; no firm D call. Germline CDR1 and CDR2: LGHDT and YNNKEL (reference sequence). Trimming removed 2 bases from V and 4 bases from J, with 12 bases in between. The CDR3 is 15 amino acids. CDR3 DNA sequence: TGTGCCAGCAGCCAAACCCCTCTCCTTTACAATGAGCAGTTCTTC. Residues: CASSQTPLLYNEQFF.

In its sample, this clonotype is large (0.1 to 1%). The chain couples TRBV3-1 to TRBJ1-2, with TRBD1 matching 9 bases. With 4 bases clipped from V and 5 bases from J, the junction kept 11 bases outside the gene matches. The V gene's germline CDR1 is LGHDT and CDR2 YNNKEL (reference sequence). This CDR3 is built from 16 residues. In DNA, the CDR3 is TGTGCCAGCAGCCCGATCCTTGACAGGGGGACGTATGGCTACACCTTC. Its protein is CASSPILDRGTYGYTF.

This clonotype appeared many times. The chain employs TRBV7-9 and TRBJ2-7; 9 bases match TRBD1. Germline trimming cut 4 bases from V and 6 bases from J; bases unmatched to any gene: 10. This CDR3 contains 15 residues. From germline, CDR1 is SEHNR and CDR2 FQNEAQ (reference sequence). The CDR3 nucleotides read TGTGCCAGCAGCTCCCTGGGACAGGGCAGGTTCGAGCAGTACTTC. It encodes CASSSLGQGRFEQYF.

The sample holds many counts of this clonotype. The V gene is TRBV10-1, the J gene TRBJ2-3; a possible D gene is TRBD1 (7 bases). The germline CDR1 and CDR2 sequences are WNHNN and SYGVQD (reference sequence). The CDR3 sequence is 15 residues long. V lost 7 bases, J lost 1 base, and 15 bases lay in between. For the CDR3, the DNA is TGCGCCAGCAACAGAGACAGGGAGGGCACAGATACGCAGTATTTT. Translating gives CASNRDREGTDTQYF.

This chain connects TRBV9 to TRBJ2-1; 8 positions agree with TRBD2. After removal of 0 bases from V and 10 bases from J, the junction contained 9 bases not matched to a gene. CDR1 is SGDLS, CDR2 YYNGEE, per germline. This CDR3 has 15 amino acids. CDR3 nucleotides: TGTGCCAGCAGCGTAGAAGCGGGGGCCCCCGGGGAGCAGTTCTTC. It yields the protein CASSVEAGAPGEQFF.

For this clonotype: The junction does not match germline at one end; this may be a read error. The J gene is TRBJ2-2, the V gene TRBV28; 8 bases map to TRBD2. The CDR3 spans 16 residues. Germline V lookup: CDR1 MDHEN, CDR2 SYDVKM. Here the CDR3 DNA reads TGTGCCACCAGTTTAAGCGGGGGCCCTGACACCGGGGAGCTGTTTTTT. Protein: CATSLSGGPDTGELFF.